Here is one T cell receptor (beta chain) with its context. What it binds is not known. The sample belongs to a study of shared clonotypes between healthy human individuals. Assay used: immunoSEQ multiplex PCR; TCRdb lists only in-frame clones, some missing. The sample has roughly 2.2 million clones; just over 90% are singletons. Notes on the study in general: Of the naive CD4 clonotypes, around 5% were shared across four donors.

With 1 base removed from V and 3 bases from J, the gap between germline ends came to 7 bases. CDR3 size: 13 residues. CDR1 and CDR2 (germline): MNHEY, SMNVEV (reference sequence). The sequenced sample was naive CD4+ T cells from PBMCs. Subset defined: CD45RA+ positively selected. The chain has TRBV27 and TRBJ2-7; no reliable D call. This receptor was obtained from a young man in good health. Some clones in this sample may be carry-over from other donors' samples. The CDR3 DNA follows: TGTGCCAGCAGTTTATGGAACGGCTACGAGCAGTACTTC. The encoded protein is CASSLWNGYEQYF.